The present T cell receptor (beta chain) was sequenced within a study of CD8 T cells in ankylosing spondylitis. In TCRdb, the 5' RACE reads were re-called with MiXCR into one record per CDR3 protein. The table lists some 40,000 distinct CDR3 sequences, 10% of them singletons. At least ten counts were recorded for this clonotype. The receptor was isolated from a male donor with ankylosing spondylitis or in good health (not recorded which). The sequenced sample consisted of blood, either unsorted or a sorted T cell fraction (not recorded which).

The CDR3 DNA follows: TGCGCCAGCAGCCCGAGCTTTCGGATCTTCTATGGCTACACCTTC. Protein sequence: CASSPSFRIFYGYTF. The chain uses TRBV4-3 and TRBJ1-2; no definite D call. V was shortened by 4 bases and J by 4 bases, with 16 bases between the two germline ends. Germline-derived CDR1 and CDR2 are LGHNA and YSLEER. The CDR3 extends over 15 amino acids.